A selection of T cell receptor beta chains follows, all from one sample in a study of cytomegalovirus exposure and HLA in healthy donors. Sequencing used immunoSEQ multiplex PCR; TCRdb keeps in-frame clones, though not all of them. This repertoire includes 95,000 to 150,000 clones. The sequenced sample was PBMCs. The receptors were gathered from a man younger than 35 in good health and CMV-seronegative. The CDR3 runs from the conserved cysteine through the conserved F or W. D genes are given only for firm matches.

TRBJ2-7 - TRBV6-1 TGTGCCAGCAGTGAATGGGTTGCTCTAGGTTCCTACGAGCAGTACTTC CASSEWVALGSYEQYF
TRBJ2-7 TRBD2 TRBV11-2 TGTGCCAGCAGCGGGGGGCTAGCGGGAGGGAGTGTAGTACACGAGCAGTACTTC CASSGGLAGGSVVHEQYF
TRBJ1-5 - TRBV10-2 TGCGCCAGCAGTGAGAACAGGAACAATCAGCCCCAGCATTTT CASSENRNNQPQHF
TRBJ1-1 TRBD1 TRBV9 TGTGCCAGCAGCGAGCGACAGGGGGAGCGCACTGAAGCTTTCTTT CASSERQGERTEAFF
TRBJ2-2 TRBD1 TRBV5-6 TGTGCCAGCAGCTTGGGACAGGGGGGGAACACCGGGGAGCTGTTTTTT CASSLGQGGNTGELFF
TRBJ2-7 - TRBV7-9 TGTGCCAGCAGCTTACGGGCCCCGACCCCCCAGGGGTGGGAGCAGTACTTC CASSLRAPTPQGWEQYF
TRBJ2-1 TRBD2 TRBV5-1 TGCGCCAGCAGCTTGTGCGGACTAGCGGTCTACAATGAGCAGTTCTTC CASSLCGLAVYNEQFF
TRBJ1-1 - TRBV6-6 TGTGCCAGCAGTTCCTCTCTCGGGGGGCGGAGTCTGGCTTTCTTT CASSSSLGGRSLAFF
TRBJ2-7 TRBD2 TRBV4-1 TGCGCCAGCCGTCCCGTGGGGACTAGCGAATACTACGAGCAGTACTTC CASRPVGTSEYYEQYF
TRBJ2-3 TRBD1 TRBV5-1 TGCGCCAGCAAGATGACAGGGGGCCTGACAGATACGCAGTATTTT CASKMTGGLTDTQYF
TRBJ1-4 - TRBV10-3 TGTGCCGTCAGTGAGGGTCCGGGGGGTGATGAAAAACTGTTTTTT CAVSEGPGGDEKLFF
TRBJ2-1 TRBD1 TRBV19 TGTGCCAGTAGCGGACAGGGTAGCTCCTACAATGAGCAGTTCTTC CASSGQGSSYNEQFF
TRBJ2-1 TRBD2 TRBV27 TGTGCCAGCAGAGTAACTAGCGGGAGGGGAGGGAAAAATGAGCAGTTCTTC CASRVTSGRGGKNEQFF
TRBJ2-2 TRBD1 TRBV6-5 TGTGCCACCAGGGGGCGAGTTACCGGGGAGCTGTTTTTT CATRGRVTGELFF
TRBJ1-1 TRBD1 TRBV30 TGTGCCTGGAGTGGGGACAGTCTAATGAACACTGAAGCTTTCTTT CAWSGDSLMNTEAFF
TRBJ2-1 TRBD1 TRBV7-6 TGTGCCAGCAGCTTAGATTTGACAGGGGCAATTGAGCAGTTCTTC CASSLDLTGAIEQFF
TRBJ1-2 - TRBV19 TGTGCCAGTAGTGTTCCCGGACAGCTCTCTGGAGGCTACACCTTC CASSVPGQLSGGYTF
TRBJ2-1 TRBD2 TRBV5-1 TGCGCCAGCAGCTCGGGACTAGCGGCCTCGACGAACAATGAGCAGTTCTTC CASSSGLAASTNNEQFF
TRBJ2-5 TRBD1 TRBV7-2 TGTGCCAGCAGCCTCCCGGGACAGTTGGAGACCCAGTACTTC CASSLPGQLETQYF
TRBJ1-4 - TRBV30 TGTGCCTGGAGTCCGGCCTTGAGGGTTAATGAAAAACTGTTTTTT CAWSPALRVNEKLFF
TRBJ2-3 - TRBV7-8 TGTGCCAGCAGCTCCCCCGGCGGATACACAGATACGCAGTATTTT CASSSPGGYTDTQYF
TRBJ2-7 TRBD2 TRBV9 TGTGCCAGCAGCGTAGACCGAACTAGCGGGGTCTACGAGCAGTACTTC CASSVDRTSGVYEQYF
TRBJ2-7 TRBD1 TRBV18 TGTGCCAGCTCACCCTACACGGGACAGGGTCTCTACGAGCAGTACTTC CASSPYTGQGLYEQYF
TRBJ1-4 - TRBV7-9 TGTGCCAGCAGCCCCCCTAGACAGGAGCGGCACGAAAAACTGTTTTTT CASSPPRQERHEKLFF
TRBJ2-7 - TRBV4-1 TGCGCCAGCAGCCAAGTGGCTGAACTGGAGGGCCCCTACGAGCAGTACTTC CASSQVAELEGPYEQYF
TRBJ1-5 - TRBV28 TGTGCCAGCAGTTCCCCCAGGGGAGGCAATCAGCCCCAGCATTTT CASSSPRGGNQPQHF
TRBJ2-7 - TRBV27 TGTGCCAGCAGAACCCGACAGTACTCCTACGAGCAGTACTTC CASRTRQYSYEQYF
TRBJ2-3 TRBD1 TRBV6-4 TGTGCCAGCAGTGACGGGACAGGGTCAGATACGCAGTATTTT CASSDGTGSDTQYF
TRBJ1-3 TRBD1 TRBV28 TGTGCCAGCAGCATGCCGACAGGGTTCTCTGGAAACACCATATATTTT CASSMPTGFSGNTIYF
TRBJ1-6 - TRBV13 TGTGCCAGCAGCTTTACTGGGGACTATCCCCTCCACTTT CASSFTGDYPLHF
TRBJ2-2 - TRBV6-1 TGTGCCAGCAGTAAAGACCACAGGGACCCCCCCGGGGAGCTGTTTTTT CASSKDHRDPPGELFF
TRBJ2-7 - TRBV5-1 TGCGCCAGCAGCATCGGGACATTTGGCTACGAGCAGTACTTC CASSIGTFGYEQYF
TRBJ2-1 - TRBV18 TGTGCCAGCTCACGGGTGAAGGGAGGTAATGAGCAGTTCTTC CASSRVKGGNEQFF
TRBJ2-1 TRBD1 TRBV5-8 TGTGCCAGCAGCTCACGGTACTCCGGGACAGGGGGCCGGAATGAGCAGTTCTTC CASSSRYSGTGGRNEQFF
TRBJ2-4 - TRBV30 TGTGCCTGGGGAGAAAACATTCAGTACTTC CAWGENIQYF
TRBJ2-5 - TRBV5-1 TGCGCCAGCAGCTCGGGGAGAGGGCCCTTCGGAACCCAGTACTTC CASSSGRGPFGTQYF
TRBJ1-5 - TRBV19 TGTGCCAGTAGTATAGATCTTGAATGGGGGCGGGATCAGCCCCAGCATTTT CASSIDLEWGRDQPQHF
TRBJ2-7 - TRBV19 TGTGCCAGTAGTATGTCGGCTAGCTACGAGCAGTACTTC CASSMSASYEQYF